This passage covers 18 T cell receptor beta chains from one sample sequenced in a study of blood T cell repertoires in COVID-19. Libraries were prepared by immunoSEQ multiplex PCR; TCRdb keeps only in-frame clonotypes and omits some of them. Of about 270,000 clones listed, approximately 86% are singletons. Sequencing was carried out using peripheral blood. The receptors were sampled from a woman in her 50s with active or convalescent COVID-19.

The chain couples TRBV18 to TRBJ2-7; tentatively, D is TRBD1 (5 bases). Germline loops: CDR1 KGHSH, CDR2 LQKENI. CDR3 length equals 15 residues. With 1 base removed from V and 2 bases from J, the gap between germline ends came to 12 bases. CDR3: CASSPQTRRAYEQYF. CDR3 nucleotides: TGTGCCAGCTCACCACAGACCCGCAGGGCCTACGAGCAGTACTTC.

The chain uses TRBV9 and TRBJ2-3; 10 nucleotides line up with TRBD2. With 0 bases clipped from V and 1 base from J, the junction kept 2 bases outside the gene matches. In germline, CDR1 is SGDLS, CDR2 YYNGEE. The CDR3 length is 16 residues. CDR3 sequence: CASSVGLAGRTDTQYF. DNA for the CDR3: TGTGCCAGCAGCGTAGGACTAGCGGGCCGCACAGATACGCAGTATTTT.

The rearrangement joins TRBV2 to TRBJ1-2; TRBD1 aligns across 7 bases. CDR1 and CDR2 from the germline V gene are SNHLY and FYNNEI. The length of the CDR3 is 14 residues. With 5 bases clipped from V and 6 bases from J, the junction kept 9 bases outside the gene matches. The CDR3 sequence: CASSRRGTTDGYTF. The CDR3 DNA is TGTGCCAGCAGTCGCAGGGGGACCACGGATGGCTACACCTTC.

V usage is TRBV29-1 and J usage is TRBJ2-1; D may be TRBD1 (7 bases). The germline V gene encodes CDR1 SQVTM and CDR2 ANQGSEA. This CDR3 is 16 amino acids long. The V gene lost 0 bases and the J gene lost 8 bases, with 20 bases spanning the gap. DNA of the CDR3: TGCAGCGTTGAAGAAAGAGGCGGGACAGATGGCGATGAGCAGTTCTTC. Residues: CSVEERGGTDGDEQFF.

This clone was observed once. V is TRBV19 and J is TRBJ1-1; TRBD1 might be the D (5 bases). This CDR3 region has 14 residues. V was pared by 6 bases and J by 1 base, with 12 bases between. CDR1 is LNHDA and CDR2 is SQIVND in the germline V gene (reference sequence). The CDR3 DNA sequence: TGTGCCAGTAGCAATTGGAGGGGGAACACTGAAGCTTTCTTT. It encodes CASSNWRGNTEAFF.

This chain joins TRBV15 and TRBJ2-2; perhaps TRBD1 as D (6 bases). This CDR3 is 15 amino acids long. V gave up 6 bases and J gave up 1 base, with 12 bases separating them. Germline lookup yields CDR1 LNHNV and CDR2 YYDKDF (reference sequence). CDR3 coding DNA: TGTGCCACCAGTCCCATAGGGGGGAACACCGGGGAGCTGTTTTTT. This codes for CATSPIGGNTGELFF.

The table lists this clone with a count of one. The chain carries TRBV6-6 and TRBJ1-1, with D possibly TRBD1 on 5 matching bases. The CDR3 is made up of 13 amino acids. Germline CDR1 reads MNHNY; CDR2 reads SVGAGI (reference sequence). Trimming stripped 6 bases from V and 4 bases from J, with 12 bases between. The CDR3 DNA sequence: TGTGCCAGCAGCGCCGGGAGGGGCACTGAAGCTTTCTTT. This codes for CASSAGRGTEAFF.

In this sample, this clone turned up many times. The V gene is TRBV2, the J gene TRBJ1-2; 8 positions match TRBD1. There are 13 residues in the CDR3. V was pared by 7 bases and J by 8 bases, with 9 bases of the junction left unmatched. The V gene's germline CDR1 is SNHLY and CDR2 FYNNEI. The CDR3 protein is CASNWDRIGGYTF. The CDR3 bases are TGTGCCAGCAACTGGGACAGGATAGGCGGCTACACCTTC.

The chain carries TRBV28 and TRBJ1-4, with no clear D. Germline loops: CDR1 MDHEN, CDR2 SYDVKM. V dropped 6 bases and J dropped 0 bases, with 11 bases sitting between them. The CDR3 sequence is 15 residues long. CDR3 coding DNA: TGTGCCAGCAGCCTGCTCGGGGCAACTAATGAAAAACTGTTTTTT. It specifies CASSLLGATNEKLFF.

The rearrangement links TRBV6-4 to TRBJ1-2, with D possibly TRBD1 on 5 matching bases. The CDR3 is made up of 13 amino acids. Trimming stripped 3 bases from V and 8 bases from J, with 13 bases between. CDR1 is MRHNA and CDR2 is SNTAGT in the germline V gene. The CDR3 region is CASSDETVSGYTF. The CDR3, as DNA: TGTGCCAGCAGTGATGAGACAGTCAGCGGCTACACCTTC.

With regard to this clone: The junction shows a germline mismatch at one end, possibly a read error. V and J are TRBV5-6 and TRBJ1-6; weak D call: TRBD1 (6 bases). In germline, CDR1 is SGHDT, CDR2 YYEEEE. CDR3 length: 15 amino acids. CDR3 protein: CASRITGSFNSPLHF. DNA of the CDR3: TGTGCCAGCAGGATTACAGGGTCCTTTAATTCACCCCTCCACTTT.

Concerning this clone itself: An end of the junction differs from the germline gene, which may be a read error. J is TRBJ2-1 and V is TRBV7-7; 9 nucleotides line up with TRBD2. The CDR3 covers 17 residues. The germline gives CDR1 SSHAT, CDR2 FNYEAQ (reference sequence). The CDR3 sequence: CASSRSLAGSSYNEQFF. CDR3 DNA: TGTGCTAGCAGCCGTTCCCTAGCGGGGAGCTCCTACAATGAGCAGTTCTTC.

This chain connects TRBV2 to TRBJ1-2; D is ambiguous. Germline V lookup: CDR1 SNHLY, CDR2 FYNNEI. Trimming shortened V by 2 bases and J by 5 bases, and 9 bases separated the two germline ends. The CDR3 length is 13 residues. The CDR3, as DNA: TGTGCCAGCAGTGAATCCGTTTATTATGGCTACACCTTC. Translation: CASSESVYYGYTF.

The rearrangement uses TRBV5-1 and TRBJ2-5; 9 bases agree with TRBD1. The V and J ends lost 4 bases and 4 bases, in that order; junction bases with no gene match: 11. The CDR3 has 16 residues. Germline V gene lookup returns CDR1 SGHRS and CDR2 YFSETQ. This chain's CDR3 is CASSQAPTGGGETQYF. The CDR3 DNA is TGCGCCAGCAGCCAGGCTCCGACAGGGGGGGGAGAGACCCAGTACTTC.

This clone was seen only a few times. The gene calls are TRBV28 and TRBJ1-1, with D perhaps TRBD1 (5 bases). In germline, CDR1 is MDHEN, CDR2 SYDVKM. This CDR3 contains 15 residues. Trimming pared 1 base from V and 1 base from J, leaving 10 bases between. CDR3 amino acids: CASSLSSGWNTEAFF. CDR3 coding DNA: TGTGCCAGCAGTTTATCGTCAGGGTGGAACACTGAAGCTTTCTTT.

This CDR3 reads CASSPWTGGNYGYTF. The CDR3, as DNA: TGTGCCAGCAGCCCCTGGACAGGGGGGAACTATGGCTACACCTTC. This chain uses TRBV9 with TRBJ1-2, with TRBD1 identical over 10 bases. CDR1 is SGDLS, CDR2 YYNGEE, per germline. There are 15 residues in the CDR3. Trimming at V came to 4 bases and at J to 2 bases, leaving 5 bases not matched to a gene. Full variable domain (outside the CDR3, taken from reference TRBV9 and TRBJ1-2): DSGVTQTPKHLITATGQRVTLRCSPRSGDLSVYWYQQSLDQGLQFLIQYYNGEERAKGNILERFSAQQFPDLHSELNLSSLELGDSALYFCASSPWTGGNYGYTFGSGTRLTVV.

Worth noting for this clone: One end of the junction does not line up with germline, which may come from a read error. The chain has TRBV11-2 and TRBJ1-6, with D tentatively TRBD1 (6 bases). The germline CDR1 and CDR2 sequences are SGHAT and FQNNGV. The CDR3 has 17 residues. The CDR3 sequence: CASRLGQLSSYNSPLHF. CDR3 in DNA: TGTGCCAGCAGATTAGGACAGCTGAGCTCCTATAATTCACCCCTCCACTTT.

As for this clone: The same CDR3 also results from other DNA sequences found in this sample. The CDR3 DNA reads as TGTGCCAGCAGCTCGCCGGGACAGGGAAACACTGAAGCTTTCTTT. Amino acid sequence: CASSSPGQGNTEAFF. The chain recombines TRBV5-4 with TRBJ1-1, with 9 bases lining up with TRBD1. Germline CDR1 SGHNT, CDR2 YYREEE (reference sequence). The CDR3 loop spans 15 amino acids. After removal of 3 bases from V and 2 bases from J, the junction contained 5 bases not matched to a gene.